This passage covers 12 T cell receptor beta chains from one sample sequenced in a study of Graves' ophthalmopathy and Graves' hyperthyroidism. From RNA, the CDR3 regions of TCR beta chains were amplified and sequenced. The first round was an RT-PCR with HTBI primers, and the second round was a multiplex PCR. TCRdb called the multiplex PCR reads again in MiXCR, with one record for every CDR3 protein. The sample lists about 550,000 distinct CDR3 sequences, roughly 39% occurring once. Source material: peripheral blood or thyroid tissue (not recorded which). All receptors come from an adult man with Graves' hyperthyroidism.

This clonotype was seen only a few times. The chain carries TRBV5-1 and TRBJ2-5; D tentatively fits TRBD1 or TRBD2 (5 bases each). The CDR3 covers 18 residues. The germline V gene encodes CDR1 SGHRS and CDR2 YFSETQ. The V gene lost 0 bases and the J gene lost 3 bases, with 21 bases spanning the gap. The CDR3 bases are TGCGCCAGCAGCTTGGAAGAGGGACGGGCTCAGCGAAAAGAGACCCAGTACTTC. Protein: CASSLEEGRAQRKETQYF.

The rearrangement links TRBV20-1 to TRBJ1-6; a weak D match, TRBD1 (5 bases). The germline V gene has CDR1 DFQATT and CDR2 SNEGSKA (reference sequence). The CDR3 runs to 13 residues. V lost 7 bases, J lost 9 bases, and 16 bases lay in between. The CDR3 DNA follows: TGCAGTGTGCGGGGGAGGTTAGCTTCACCCCTCCACTTT. Translating gives CSVRGRLASPLHF.

As to this clonotype: A much larger clone lies a single base off, so this may be a read error. This rearrangement joins TRBV12-3 or TRBV12-4 to TRBJ1-3, with 7 bases matching TRBD1. The CDR3 has 15 amino acids. J was trimmed by 0 bases and V by 6 bases; bases with no gene match: 5. Here the CDR3 reads CASRNAGGSGNTIYF. The CDR3 nucleotides are TGTGCCAGCAGGAACGCAGGGGGCTCTGGAAACACCATATATTTT.

This clonotype was seen at least ten times. This chain links TRBV20-1 with TRBJ2-7, with 7 bases identical to TRBD2. CDR3 length equals 14 residues. Germline CDR1 DFQATT, CDR2 SNEGSKA (reference sequence). V gave up 1 base and J gave up 6 bases; unmatched junction bases: 9. As DNA, the CDR3 is TGCAGTGCTAGAGGGGGCGGGAGTTTAGGCGAGCAGTACTTC. It yields the protein CSARGGGSLGEQYF.

This clonotype was recorded at least ten times. The gene calls are TRBV20-1 and TRBJ2-7; 9 bases agree with TRBD1. Germline V gives CDR1 DFQATT, CDR2 SNEGSKA (reference sequence). The CDR3 sequence is 14 residues long. Trimming cost V 3 bases and J 4 bases; bases outside gene matches: 7. The CDR3 region has the DNA TGCAGTGCTAGTCGAAAGGGACAGGGATACGAGCAGTACTTC. Residues: CSASRKGQGYEQYF.

This chain links TRBV29-1 with TRBJ1-2, with a possible D match to TRBD1 (6 bases). CDR1 and CDR2 (germline): SQVTM, ANQGSEA. V gave up 8 bases and J gave up 0 bases, with 13 bases separating them. This CDR3 has 13 residues. CDR3 loop: CSRRDIANYGYTF. The DNA for the CDR3 is TGCAGCCGGCGGGACATAGCTAACTATGGCTACACCTTC.

The table lists this clonotype with many counts. This chain uses TRBV10-3 with TRBJ2-6, with D unresolved. The CDR3 contains 14 residues. In germline, CDR1 is ENHRY, CDR2 SYGVKD. V lost 4 bases and J lost 0, with 4 bases in between. CDR3: CAISGHSGANVLTF. CDR3 bases: TGTGCCATCAGTGGGCACTCTGGGGCCAACGTCCTGACTTTC.

The J gene is TRBJ2-5, the V gene TRBV29-1; D is unclear. The end of the DNA fits TRBJ2-1 better, so the J call may be wrong. Germline CDR1 is SQVTM and CDR2 is ANQGSEA. The CDR3 loop spans 15 amino acids. CDR3 region: CSVVPQVGIYNEQFF. Here the CDR3 DNA reads TGCAGCGTTGTCCCGCAAGTGGGGATCTACAATGAGCAGTTCTTC.

The rearrangement links TRBV20-1 to TRBJ2-7; 10 positions agree with TRBD2. The end of the DNA is better explained by TRBJ2-1, so the J call may be wrong. CDR3 length equals 12 residues. CDR1 DFQATT and CDR2 SNEGSKA come from the germline V gene (reference sequence). This chain's CDR3 is CSARLAGAEQFF. In DNA form, the CDR3 reads TGCAGTGCTAGACTAGCGGGGGCTGAGCAGTTCTTC.

This clonotype was seen many times. The chain has TRBV7-2 and TRBJ1-1; D gene ambiguous. Germline lookup yields CDR1 SGHTA and CDR2 FQGNSA. V lost 5 bases to trimming and J lost 1 base, with 8 bases between them. CDR3 length: 13 amino acids. The CDR3 DNA follows: TGTGCCAGCAGCGCCAGACAGAACACTGAAGCTTTCTTT. Encoded protein: CASSARQNTEAFF.

This clonotype was seen only a few times. The rearrangement links TRBV6-5 to TRBJ1-1; 8 positions match TRBD1. In germline, CDR1 is MNHEY, CDR2 SVGAGI. The V and J ends lost 5 bases and 11 bases, in that order; junction bases with no gene match: 13. The CDR3 totals 14 residues. The CDR3 region is CASSSRTGPTSAFF. The CDR3 region has the DNA TGTGCCAGCAGTAGTAGGACAGGGCCAACCTCGGCTTTCTTT.

This clonotype has ten or more counts. The rearrangement joins TRBV7-8 to TRBJ2-6; 9 bases agree with TRBD2. The CDR3 loop spans 18 amino acids. Germline CDR1 reads SGHVS; CDR2 reads FQNEAQ. With 5 bases clipped from V and 0 bases from J, the junction kept 8 bases outside the gene matches. This chain's CDR3 is CASSPGGGRASGANVLTF. The CDR3 DNA reads as TGTGCCAGCAGCCCCGGCGGCGGGAGGGCCTCTGGGGCCAACGTCCTGACTTTC.